This T cell receptor (beta chain) was profiled in a study of regulatory T cells in long-lasting Graves disease. The wider study: Graves' patients with a new diagnosis had received antithyroid drugs under 3 months.

Relying on iRepertoire HTBI primers and Arm-PCR of CDR3 regions, the team built TCR beta libraries. Each CDR3 protein is one row after TCRdb ran MiXCR on the multiplex PCR reads. Of approximately 540,000 distinct CDR3 sequences in the sample, around 12% are singletons; the top ten hold 8.9%. CDR3 length: 15 amino acids. Germline V lookup: CDR1 MNHNS, CDR2 SASEGT. The junction had 12 bases not matched to a gene; V was cut back by 8 bases and J by 5 bases. Regarding time point: newly diagnosed GD, antithyroid drugs for less than 3 months. The TCR library was made from RNA extracted from PBMCs. This clonotype was picked up many times. This same sample was also taken into another study, of T cells in Graves' hyperthyroidism and ophthalmopathy. According to that study: HTBI primers were employed in a first-round RT-PCR of the TCR CDR3. Researchers found most expanded thyroid clonotypes above 0.001 in blood as well. Researchers report that a 13 V-J model separated ophthalmopathy from stable hyperthyroidism.

The source was peripheral blood mononuclear cells (PBMCs), collected at new diagnosis, from a patient treated with antithyroid drugs. The chain carries TRBV6-1 and TRBJ2-5; TRBD2 aligns across 9 bases. The sequence was collected from a woman aged 30 to 39 with Graves disease. CDR3 in amino acids: CASLSGLARWETQYF. In nucleotides, the CDR3 is TGTGCCAGCCTCTCGGGACTAGCTAGATGGGAGACCCAGTACTTC.